This T cell receptor beta chain comes out of a study of blood T cell repertoires in COVID-19. The data were produced by immunoSEQ multiplex PCR, yet TCRdb's version contains in-frame clones alone and is incomplete. The table shows roughly 400,000 clones, with 70% to 90% occurring only once. Germline trimming cut 5 bases from V and 3 bases from J; bases unmatched to any gene: 8. Germline V gives CDR1 SGHTA, CDR2 FQGNSA. The CDR3 extends over 15 amino acids. This sequence was found in a young woman who had been exposed to COVID-19. This chain uses TRBV7-2 with TRBJ2-7, with TRBD1 identical over 9 bases. The sample consisted of PBMCs or T cells enriched from blood (not recorded which). CDR3 sequence reads: CASSPRTGASYEQYF. CDR3 nucleotides: TGTGCCAGCAGCCCTCGGACAGGGGCTAGCTACGAGCAGTACTTC.